Listed below are T cell receptor beta chains from one sample, sequenced in a study of cytomegalovirus exposure and HLA in healthy donors. Libraries were prepared by immunoSEQ multiplex PCR; TCRdb keeps only in-frame clonotypes and omits some of them. The table includes about 180,000 clones, about 79% detected once. The sequenced sample consisted of PBMCs. The receptors were sampled from a man between 18 and 29 years old in good health and CMV-seronegative. CDR3s include the opening cysteine and the closing phenylalanine or tryptophan. Each record gives: V gene, D gene, J gene, clone size, CDR3 protein. A D gene is named only where the DNA matches it firmly. Only part of the rows carry a size: once, few, many, or a class if the clone is expanded.

>TRBV7-3|-|TRBJ1-1|few
CASSLLGGFGAFF
>TRBV11-3|TRBD2|TRBJ2-1|-
CASKTSGDHNEQFF
>TRBV27|-|TRBJ1-1|-
CASSLWGRDEAFF
>TRBV6-1|-|TRBJ2-2|-
CASSDGWGGPTGELFF
>TRBV5-4|TRBD1|TRBJ1-2|-
CASSFDRVGGYTF
>TRBV29-1|-|TRBJ1-2|-
CSVAGLTGRSGYTF
>TRBV30|-|TRBJ2-7|-
CAWSVSGNYEQYF
>TRBV18|-|TRBJ2-7|few
CASSPGGNEQYF
>TRBV7-9|TRBD2|TRBJ2-1|-
CASSRWFTGTSGYNEQFF
>TRBV7-2|TRBD2|TRBJ2-3|few
CASSLRGGGRATDTQYF
>TRBV6-5|-|TRBJ2-1|few
CASSYSGTPYNEQFF
>TRBV25-1|TRBD1|TRBJ1-2|-
CASSASDRLLGYTF
>TRBV4-1|-|TRBJ1-6|-
CASSQEGRGGNSPLHF
>TRBV2|-|TRBJ2-2|-
CASRTGTNTGELFF
>TRBV5-8|-|TRBJ2-2|-
CAKQDGYTGELFF
>TRBV30|-|TRBJ2-7|-
CAWSPSFPGREQYF
>TRBV11-2|-|TRBJ2-3|-
CASTFPFTDTQYF
>TRBV28|-|TRBJ1-6|few
CASSLTGGYSPLHF
>TRBV5-4|-|TRBJ1-1|-
CASSLEVSRLNTEAFF
>TRBV30|TRBD1|TRBJ1-4|-
CAWRGQGRKKLFF
>TRBV19|-|TRBJ1-1|-
CASSIERGTEAFF
>TRBV15|-|TRBJ2-2|-
CATSREGTFHTGELFF
>TRBV10-3|TRBD1|TRBJ1-2|-
CAITPDRGYGYTF
>TRBV7-6|TRBD2|TRBJ2-6|-
CASSPPSGGIAGANVLTF
>TRBV10-2|TRBD1|TRBJ1-1|-
CASSLGTGGTEAFF
>TRBV15|TRBD1|TRBJ2-3|-
CATSRGGQGSTDTQYF
>TRBV6-5|TRBD1|TRBJ1-2|once
CASSEKGAEGYTF
>TRBV5-8|TRBD2|TRBJ2-3|-
CASSLAAVAGTTDTQYF
>TRBV6-5|TRBD2|TRBJ2-7|-
CASNGGYSYEQYF
>TRBV7-7|TRBD1|TRBJ2-5|few
CASSSTGKETQYF
>TRBV19|TRBD1|TRBJ2-7|-
CASSRTGRQYEQYF
>TRBV5-1|TRBD1|TRBJ2-1|-
CASSLGDRDLNEQFF
>TRBV30|TRBD1|TRBJ1-2|-
CAWSVLVDRAGYTF
>TRBV30|-|TRBJ2-7|-
CAWSPLSYEQYF
>TRBV5-6|TRBD1|TRBJ1-6|-
CASNLGTGVSPLHF
>TRBV9|TRBD2|TRBJ2-3|-
CASSASASGSPQGDTQYF
>TRBV5-8|-|TRBJ2-7|few
CASSLVNEQYF
>TRBV2|-|TRBJ1-3|-
CAIQDSAGNTIYF
>TRBV9|-|TRBJ2-6|-
CASSVDSFHSGANVLTF
>TRBV6-5|TRBD1|TRBJ1-2|-
CAGGQGTTNYGYTF
>TRBV19|TRBD1|TRBJ1-1|-
CASSIGQDTEAFF
>TRBV9|-|TRBJ2-2|-
CASSVVPNLNTGELFF
>TRBV6-5|-|TRBJ2-7|-
CASFGASYEQYF
>TRBV2|-|TRBJ1-5|-
CASPKSRRGISNQPQHF
>TRBV19|-|TRBJ2-1|-
CASSGDYNEQFF
>TRBV14|-|TRBJ1-2|-
CASSPGIRQGYTF
>TRBV10-3|TRBD2|TRBJ2-3|-
CTINRGGSTDTQYF
>TRBV7-2|-|TRBJ1-5|-
CASSLSSSSDQPQHF
>TRBV11-2|-|TRBJ2-5|few
CASSPRLDQETQYF
>TRBV19|-|TRBJ1-3|-
CAHPRGGGNTIYF
>TRBV11-2|TRBD1|TRBJ2-7|-
CASSLDRGNYEQYF
>TRBV7-9|TRBD2|TRBJ2-5|-
CAGSREGQETQYF